Each of the 26 T cell receptor beta chains below was sequenced from the same sample in a study of cytomegalovirus exposure and HLA in healthy donors. The PCR contained 60 Vbeta and 13 Jbeta primers. TCRdb's table, derived via immunoSEQ multiplex PCR, lists solely in-frame clones and lacks some. The table has around 220,000 clones, roughly 83% seen once. Source material: PBMCs. Receptor source: a girl aged 5 to 17 in good health and CMV-seronegative.

This sequence joins TRBV5-1 and TRBJ2-5, with D tentatively TRBD2 (5 bases). The DNA matches TRBJ2-7 better at its end, which makes the J call doubtful. Germline assignment: CDR1 SGHRS and CDR2 YFSETQ. This CDR3 contains 14 residues. This chain's CDR3 is CASTRDGQIYEQYF. CDR3 in DNA: TGCGCCAGCACACGGGATGGGCAGATCTACGAGCAGTACTTC.

CDR3 sequence: CASSESAWPGELFF. The CDR3 DNA sequence: TGCGCCAGCAGTGAGTCTGCCTGGCCCGGGGAGCTGTTTTTT. The J gene is TRBJ2-2, the V gene TRBV10-1; D remains ambiguous. V was cut by 0 bases and J by 6 bases, with 8 bases left in between. CDR3 length: 14 residues. Germline assignment: CDR1 WNHNN and CDR2 SYGVQD (reference sequence).

CDR3 region: CASSLALFVTQYF. The CDR3 bases are TGTGCCAGCAGCTTAGCCCTATTCGTTACGCAGTATTTT. The chain uses TRBV7-2 and TRBJ2-3; no reliable D call. Looked up from germline, CDR1 is SGHTA and CDR2 is FQGNSA. V was trimmed by 0 bases and J by 8 bases, leaving 9 bases between them. This CDR3 comprises 13 residues.

The chain links TRBV19 to TRBJ1-2; no firm D call. The V gene lost 10 bases and the J gene lost 2 bases, with 17 bases spanning the gap. CDR3 length: 14 amino acids. Germline V gene data show CDR1 as LNHDA and CDR2 as SQIVND (reference sequence). CDR3 in DNA: TGTGCCACCAACCCATCGGTGAACAACTATGGCTACACCTTC. Protein: CATNPSVNNYGYTF.

This chain joins TRBV10-2 and TRBJ1-5, with D tentatively TRBD1 (6 bases). The CDR3 loop spans 17 amino acids. CDR1 and CDR2 (germline): WSHSY, SAAADI. Trimming cost V 6 bases and J 3 bases, with 21 bases left between them. DNA of the CDR3: TGCGCCAGCAGGGGACCGAGGCAGGGGTTAGTCAATCAGCCCCAGCATTTT. Translation gives CASRGPRQGLVNQPQHF.

This clone was counted a single time. This rearrangement joins TRBV2 to TRBJ2-5; 7 bases match TRBD2. The trim removed 4 bases at V and 2 bases at J, leaving 1 base unmatched. The CDR3 consists of 13 residues. Per germline, CDR1 SNHLY and CDR2 FYNNEI. CDR3 in amino acids: CASSVGGQETQYF. CDR3 in DNA: TGTGCCAGCAGTGTCGGGGGGCAAGAGACCCAGTACTTC.

The chain links TRBV30 to TRBJ2-4; tentatively, D is TRBD2 (5 bases). This CDR3 has 13 residues. Germline CDR1 and CDR2: GTSNPN and SVGIG (reference sequence). V lost 2 bases and J 7 bases, leaving 12 bases between the germline ends. This chain's CDR3 is CAWSRELSNIQYF. Here the CDR3 DNA reads TGTGCCTGGAGTCGGGAACTAAGCAACATTCAGTACTTC.

V is TRBV7-8 and J is TRBJ1-4, with TRBD1 as a possible D gene (5 bases). The ends were cut back, 1 base at V and 13 bases at J, with 13 bases in the middle. This CDR3 contains 13 residues. Germline CDR1 SGHVS, CDR2 FQNEAQ. The CDR3 loop reads CASSLEAGVRLFF. Written as DNA, the CDR3 is TGTGCCAGCAGCTTAGAGGCGGGGGTTAGACTGTTTTTT. Drawing the rest from reference TRBV7-8 and TRBJ1-4, the complete variable domain is GAGVSQSPRYKVAKRGQDVALRCDPISGHVSLFWYQQALGQGPEFLTYFQNEAQLDKSGLPSDRFFAERPEGSVSTLKIQRTQQEDSAVYLCASSLEAGVRLFFGSGTQLSVL.

The chain recombines TRBV28 with TRBJ1-4; D unresolved. This CDR3 spans 12 amino acids. Germline lookup yields CDR1 MDHEN and CDR2 SYDVKM. V was cut by 9 bases and J by 0 bases, with 5 bases left in between. The CDR3 protein is CASLATNEKLFF. In DNA, the CDR3 is TGTGCCAGTCTTGCAACTAATGAAAAACTGTTTTTT.

This rearrangement joins TRBV5-4 to TRBJ2-7, with 14 nucleotides matching TRBD2. The J segment lost 3 bases and the V segment lost 4 bases, leaving 15 bases of the junction unmatched. The CDR3 sequence is 19 residues long. Germline V lookup: CDR1 SGHNT, CDR2 YYREEE (reference sequence). For the CDR3, the DNA is TGTGCCAGCAGCGCATCCGGGACTAGCGGGGGCAAAAACTACTACGAGCAGTACTTC. Translated: CASSASGTSGGKNYYEQYF. Full variable domain (rest looked up from reference TRBV5-4 and TRBJ2-7): ETGVTQSPTHLIKTRGQQVTLRCSSQSGHNTVSWYQQALGQGPQFIFQYYREEENGRGNFPPRFSGLQFPNYSSELNVNALELDDSALYLCASSASGTSGGKNYYEQYFGPGTRLTVT.

There are a few counts of this clone. The chain is built from TRBV7-9 and TRBJ2-1, with 7 bases matching TRBD1. In germline, CDR1 is SEHNR, CDR2 FQNEAQ (reference sequence). The CDR3 length is 13 residues. J was trimmed by 8 bases and V by 5 bases; bases with no gene match: 6. The CDR3 nucleotides are TGTGCCAGCAGCCAGAGACAGGGCGATGAGCAGTTCTTC. This sequence encodes CASSQRQGDEQFF.

The sample holds one count of this clone. Here the CDR3 reads CASSLSALAGGWDEQFF. In DNA form, the CDR3 reads TGTGCCAGCAGCTTGAGTGCCCTAGCGGGGGGCTGGGATGAGCAGTTCTTC. The chain carries TRBV5-4 and TRBJ2-1, with 11 bases identical to TRBD2. V shed 1 base, J shed 8 bases, and the junction held 11 bases outside the gene matches. This CDR3 has 17 residues. Germline lookup yields CDR1 SGHNT and CDR2 YYREEE (reference sequence).

The V and J genes are TRBV4-1 and TRBJ1-2; possible D gene TRBD1, 5 bases. CDR3 size: 16 residues. Per the germline V gene, CDR1 is MGHRA and CDR2 is YSYEKL. V was clipped by 1 base and J by 4 bases, with 16 bases between them. CDR3 nucleotide sequence: TGCGCCAGCAGCCAAGTGTCGGCGACAGAAACCTATGGCTACACCTTC. Residues: CASSQVSATETYGYTF.

This clone was recorded once. The chain joins TRBV28 to TRBJ1-1; TRBD1 matches at 7 bases. Trimming at V came to 5 bases and at J to 2 bases, leaving 14 bases not matched to a gene. In germline, CDR1 is MDHEN, CDR2 SYDVKM. The CDR3 is 17 residues long. CDR3 sequence reads: CASSKGQLRIGNTEAFF. CDR3 bases: TGTGCCAGCAGTAAGGGACAGCTAAGGATAGGTAACACTGAAGCTTTCTTT.

V usage is TRBV9 and J usage is TRBJ2-1; TRBD2 agrees at 7 bases. CDR1 and CDR2 (germline): SGDLS, YYNGEE. The CDR3 length is 15 residues. Trimming removed 0 bases from V and 3 bases from J; junction bases left unmatched: 3. CDR3 loop: CASSVDGGIYNEQFF. In DNA, the CDR3 is TGTGCCAGCAGCGTAGACGGGGGGATCTACAATGAGCAGTTCTTC.

This sequence joins TRBV7-9 and TRBJ1-5, with D possibly matching TRBD1 (6 bases). The V gene lost 8 bases and the J gene lost 3 bases, with 8 bases spanning the gap. The CDR3 runs to 12 residues. The germline V gene has CDR1 SEHNR and CDR2 FQNEAQ (reference sequence). The CDR3 bases are TGTGCCAGCCAGGGGTTCAATCAGCCCCAGCATTTT. Translated: CASQGFNQPQHF.

The CDR3 loop is CASSSRQETGTDTQYF. Written as DNA, the CDR3 is TGTGCCAGCAGCTCCAGACAAGAGACAGGCACAGATACGCAGTATTTT. This chain joins TRBV11-2 and TRBJ2-3, with D maybe TRBD1 (5 bases). Germline loops: CDR1 SGHAT, CDR2 FQNNGV. The CDR3 is 16 amino acids. Trimming took 4 bases from V and 1 from J, leaving 15 bases between them.

The chain employs TRBV7-2 and TRBJ2-2; 9 bases line up with TRBD1. V trimming: 6 bases; J trimming: 6 bases; junction bases outside the gene matches: 8. This CDR3 comprises 15 residues. From germline, CDR1 is SGHTA and CDR2 FQGNSA. As DNA, the CDR3 is TGTGCCAGCAGGGCTACAGGGGGCGCTTCCGGGGAGCTGTTTTTT. Protein sequence: CASRATGGASGELFF.

The chain has TRBV6-5 and TRBJ1-2; D may be TRBD1 (5 bases). V was trimmed by 5 bases and J by 7 bases, leaving 14 bases between them. Germline V gene sequence: CDR1 MNHEY, CDR2 SVGAGI. The CDR3 covers 13 residues. CDR3 coding DNA: TGTGCCAGCAGTCCCCAACCCAGGGTTGGCTACACCTTC. Translated: CASSPQPRVGYTF.

DNA for the CDR3: TGTGCCAGCAGTTTTTCGGGACAGGGGGCGTACGAGCAGTACTTC. It yields the protein CASSFSGQGAYEQYF. The V gene is TRBV28, the J gene TRBJ2-7; TRBD1 matches at 12 bases. Per germline, CDR1 MDHEN and CDR2 SYDVKM. This CDR3 region has 15 residues. V dropped 3 bases and J dropped 4; count of bases not matched to a gene: 4.

V usage is TRBV7-9 and J usage is TRBJ1-5; 9 nucleotides match TRBD1. Germline assignment: CDR1 SEHNR and CDR2 FQNEAQ (reference sequence). The CDR3 length is 12 residues. V was pared by 8 bases and J by 4 bases, with 0 bases of the junction left unmatched. Written as DNA, the CDR3 is TGTGCCAGCGGGACAGGGAATCAGCCCCAGCATTTT. Its translation is CASGTGNQPQHF.

The DNA of the CDR3 is TGCGCCAGCAGCTTGTCTCAGGGCTCCTACAATGAGCAGTTCTTC. As protein: CASSLSQGSYNEQFF. The chain employs TRBV5-1 and TRBJ2-1; tentatively, D is TRBD1 (5 bases). V lost 1 base to trimming and J lost 0 bases, with 8 bases between them. This CDR3 is 15 amino acids long. Per the germline V gene, CDR1 is SGHRS and CDR2 is YFSETQ.

The CDR3 is CSVTGGWEGYTF. The CDR3 nucleotides are TGCAGCGTAACAGGGGGCTGGGAGGGCTACACCTTC. V gene TRBV29-1 combines with J gene TRBJ1-2; 9 bases fit TRBD1. After removal of 6 bases from V and 8 bases from J, the junction contained 7 bases not matched to a gene. The germline V gene has CDR1 SQVTM and CDR2 ANQGSEA. The CDR3 is made up of 12 amino acids.

The chain combines TRBV28 with TRBJ2-5; 7 bases map to TRBD2. The germline V gene encodes CDR1 MDHEN and CDR2 SYDVKM. The CDR3 consists of 14 residues. J lost 1 base, V lost 4 bases, and 3 bases had no gene match. DNA of the CDR3: TGTGCCAGCAGTTCCCTAGCGGTCCAAGAGACCCAGTACTTC. Its translation: CASSSLAVQETQYF.

V and J are TRBV13 and TRBJ2-2; tentative D call: TRBD1 (5 bases). CDR1 and CDR2 (germline): PRHDT, FYEKMQ (reference sequence). This CDR3 contains 16 residues. Trimming took off 4 bases at V and 0 bases at J, with 12 bases between the two ends. The CDR3 sequence is CASSSKDKSNTGELFF. CDR3 coding DNA: TGTGCCAGCAGCTCCAAGGACAAATCGAACACCGGGGAGCTGTTTTTT. Using reference TRBV13 and TRBJ2-2 for the parts outside the CDR3, the full variable domain is AAGVIQSPRHLIKEKRETATLKCYPIPRHDTVYWYQQGPGQDPQFLISFYEKMQSDKGSIPDRFSAQQFSDYHSELNMSSLELGDSALYFCASSSKDKSNTGELFFGEGSRLTVL.

This chain joins TRBV27 and TRBJ1-5, with TRBD1 matching over 8 bases. Looked up from germline, CDR1 is MNHEY and CDR2 is SMNVEV (reference sequence). V shed 5 bases, J shed 2 bases, and the junction held 5 bases outside the gene matches. The CDR3 is 15 amino acids. Here the CDR3 reads CASSPGQGGNQPQHF. The CDR3 bases are TGTGCCAGCAGTCCTGGACAGGGCGGCAATCAGCCCCAGCATTTT.